The 17 T cell receptor beta chains in this list originate from one sample, sequenced in a study of human T cells and chemical hapten exposure. Time point indicated: patch test 1, 2 weeks after DPC sensitization. Indicated treatment: therapeutic diphenylcyclopropenone sensitization with weekly scalp DPC. TCRdb passed the RACE reads through MiXCR, listing each CDR3 protein once. Counted here are some 82,000 distinct CDR3 sequences, 9.5% to 12% occurring once; the ten biggest clones make up approximately 4.6%. The sequenced sample was whole blood, obtained in connection with sensitization to the hapten diphenylcyclopropenone (DPC). The receptors derive from a woman aged 45-59 years with alopecia areata. Some clones in this sample may be carry-over from other donors' samples.

The chain couples TRBV12-3 or TRBV12-4 to TRBJ2-1, with D perhaps matching TRBD1 (6 bases). Trimming left V 6 bases short and J 5 bases short, with 14 bases between. The CDR3 totals 14 residues. The CDR3 DNA is TGTGCCAGCAGCCCCCGGACAGCCGACAATGAGCAGTTCTTC. Residues: CASSPRTADNEQFF.

In this sample, this clonotype turned up many times. The rearrangement joins TRBV2 to TRBJ1-2; possibly TRBD1 for D (5 bases). The CDR3 contains 13 residues. Germline CDR1 and CDR2: SNHLY and FYNNEI. V was shortened by 3 bases and J by 8 bases, with 13 bases between the two germline ends. The CDR3 loop reads CASSEVVGVGYTF. The CDR3 DNA follows: TGTGCCAGCAGTGAGGTGGTGGGGGTCGGCTACACCTTC.

V and J are TRBV5-1 and TRBJ2-6; D is uncertain. The CDR3 loop spans 17 amino acids. From germline, CDR1 is SGHRS and CDR2 YFSETQ. Trimming took 3 bases from V and 0 from J, leaving 13 bases between them. The CDR3 is CASSSQPSLSGANVLTF. The CDR3 nucleotides read TGCGCCAGCAGCTCCCAACCGTCCCTCTCTGGGGCCAACGTCCTGACTTTC.

This clonotype has ten or more counts. This chain connects TRBV20-1 to TRBJ2-7; 7 bases are shared with TRBD2. The CDR3 loop spans 14 amino acids. The germline V gene encodes CDR1 DFQATT and CDR2 SNEGSKA (reference sequence). The junction had 8 bases not matched to a gene; V was cut back by 3 bases and J by 3 bases. In DNA form, the CDR3 reads TGCAGTGCTAGGTCCGGGACGGGGGGCTACGAGCAGTACTTC. This translates into CSARSGTGGYEQYF.

At least ten counts were recorded for this clonotype. The chain joins TRBV5-1 to TRBJ2-2; D is unresolved. The CDR3 has 15 residues. In germline, CDR1 is SGHRS, CDR2 YFSETQ. V lost 0 bases to trimming and J lost 0 bases, with 6 bases between them. The CDR3 loop reads CASSLDKANTGELFF. In DNA form, the CDR3 reads TGCGCCAGCAGCTTGGACAAGGCGAACACCGGGGAGCTGTTTTTT.

This chain links TRBV5-1 with TRBJ1-6; D uncertain. The CDR3 is 14 amino acids. Germline V gives CDR1 SGHRS, CDR2 YFSETQ. V shed 4 bases and J shed 7 bases, with 12 bases lying between them. CDR3 bases: TGCGCCAGCAGCCCCGGGGTCCCCAATTCACCCCTCCACTTT. Its protein product is CASSPGVPNSPLHF.

The chain carries TRBV12-3 or TRBV12-4 and TRBJ1-4; 7 bases match TRBD1. V trimming: 3 bases; J trimming: 8 bases; junction bases outside the gene matches: 9. The length of the CDR3 is 15 residues. CDR3 sequence (DNA): TGTGCCAGCAGTTTGACAGGGACGGCGGGGGAAAAACTGTTTTTT. Its protein product is CASSLTGTAGEKLFF.

This clonotype was recorded at least ten times. The chain joins TRBV10-2 to TRBJ1-5; 8 bases map to TRBD1. Looked up from germline, CDR1 is WSHSY and CDR2 is SAAADI. The V segment lost 10 bases and the J segment 4 bases; nucleotides outside the gene matches: 24. This CDR3 has 19 residues. In nucleotides, the CDR3 is TGCGCCACCCCCGGACAGGGTACCCCTTTGTATTGGAGAAATCAGCCCCAGCATTTT. Translated, it gives CATPGQGTPLYWRNQPQHF.

The chain is built from TRBV18 and TRBJ1-1; D remains unclear. Trimming removed 1 base at V and 1 base at J, with 7 bases between. Germline lookup yields CDR1 KGHSH and CDR2 LQKENI. The CDR3 length is 14 residues. The CDR3 spells CASSPQAGNTEAFF. The CDR3, as DNA: TGTGCCAGCTCACCACAGGCGGGGAACACTGAAGCTTTCTTT.

The chain has TRBV11-2 and TRBJ2-7; the D gene is possibly TRBD1 (5 bases). The CDR3 length is 15 residues. V was trimmed by 1 base and J by 0 bases, leaving 10 bases between them. The germline gives CDR1 SGHAT, CDR2 FQNNGV. The CDR3 spells CASSLVATVSYEQYF. As DNA, the CDR3 is TGTGCCAGCAGCTTAGTCGCGACAGTCTCCTACGAGCAGTACTTC.

The gene calls are TRBV28 and TRBJ2-7; a weak D match, TRBD2 (5 bases). The V gene's germline CDR1 is MDHEN and CDR2 SYDVKM. V dropped 3 bases and J dropped 2 bases, with 8 bases sitting between them. The CDR3 is 13 residues long. CDR3 sequence: CASSLERAYEQYF. The CDR3 DNA reads TGTGCCAGCAGTTTGGAGAGGGCCTACGAGCAGTACTTC.

This clonotype was seen ten or more times. The genes are TRBV20-1 and TRBJ1-1, with D perhaps TRBD1 (6 bases). The CDR3 length is 10 residues. CDR1 is DFQATT, CDR2 SNEGSKA, per germline (reference sequence). With 3 bases removed from V and 11 bases from J, the gap between germline ends came to 10 bases. The CDR3 DNA follows: TGCAGTGCTAGTAGACAGGCCGCTTTCTTT. Translating gives CSASRQAAFF.

The chain carries TRBV20-1 and TRBJ2-7; 8 bases line up with TRBD1. CDR3 length: 14 residues. In germline, CDR1 is DFQATT, CDR2 SNEGSKA (reference sequence). The junction had 7 bases not matched to a gene; V was cut back by 6 bases and J by 0 bases. CDR3 loop: CSATRTGSSYEQYF. The DNA for the CDR3 is TGCAGTGCAACAAGGACAGGGAGCTCCTACGAGCAGTACTTC.

At least ten counts were recorded for this clonotype. The CDR3 loop is CSARTGGNQPQHF. In nucleotides, the CDR3 is TGCAGTGCTAGAACAGGGGGCAATCAGCCCCAGCATTTT. The chain couples TRBV20-1 to TRBJ1-5, with 7 bases that match TRBD1. Germline CDR1 and CDR2: DFQATT and SNEGSKA (reference sequence). J gave up 2 bases and V 2 bases, and 0 bases lay outside the gene matches. This CDR3 has 13 amino acids.

This clonotype was observed many times. The rearrangement links TRBV11-2 to TRBJ1-4; D remains unclear. The CDR3 sequence is 13 residues long. The V and J ends lost 5 bases and 2 bases respectively, with 6 bases between them. The germline CDR1 and CDR2 sequences are SGHAT and FQNNGV. As DNA, the CDR3 is TGTGCCAGCAGCCGTGAGACTAATGAAAAACTGTTTTTT. It encodes CASSRETNEKLFF.

The chain joins TRBV5-8 to TRBJ1-1; the D is unclear. Deletions cut 4 bases from V and 6 bases from J, with 16 bases between. In germline, CDR1 is SGHTS, CDR2 YDEGEE. The CDR3 runs to 14 residues. The CDR3 here is CASSPPGASAEAFF. The CDR3 DNA is TGTGCCAGCAGCCCACCAGGAGCCAGCGCTGAAGCTTTCTTT.

In its sample, this clonotype was seen a few times. This chain joins TRBV7-3 and TRBJ2-5; 8 bases align to TRBD1. The J segment lost 4 bases and the V segment lost 6 bases, leaving 16 bases of the junction unmatched. This CDR3 comprises 17 residues. Germline V gene data show CDR1 as SGHTA and CDR2 as FQGTGA. CDR3 nucleotide sequence: TGTGCCAGCAGTATTCACAGCGGCAGGGGGCGCGGAGAGACCCAGTACTTC. This translates into CASSIHSGRGRGETQYF. The full variable domain, with the rest looked up from reference TRBV7-3 and TRBJ2-5, is GAGVSQTPSNKVTEKGKYVELRCDPISGHTALYWYRQSLGQGPEFLIYFQGTGAADDSGLPNDRFFAVRPEGSVSTLKIQRTERGDSAVYLCASSIHSGRGRGETQYFGPGTRLLVL.